This passage covers 10 T cell receptor beta chains from one sample sequenced in a study of post-analysis software for immune sequencing data. Whole-study findings and limits: Patients showed TRBV5-6, TRBV5-1 and TRBV20-1 among four to six TRBV segments more frequent than in controls.

Prepared TCR beta cDNA libraries contained unique molecular identifiers. Each CDR3 protein gets one entry after TCRdb re-called the PCR reads with MiXCR. The sample has 450,000 to 700,000 distinct CDR3 sequences, 44% seen once. The antigens of these receptors remain unknown. Sequencing was done on a sample of blood. These receptors came from a girl aged 10 to 17 with multiple sclerosis.

V is TRBV20-1 and J is TRBJ2-7; possibly TRBD1 for D (5 bases). The V end was cut by 4 bases, the J end by 3 bases, with 13 bases between. Germline loops: CDR1 DFQATT, CDR2 SNEGSKA (reference sequence). The CDR3 runs to 13 residues. CDR3 in amino acids: CSAKQGSFYEQYF. Written as DNA, the CDR3 is TGCAGTGCTAAGCAGGGAAGTTTCTACGAGCAGTACTTC.

The chain has TRBV6-5 and TRBJ2-5, with a weak D call TRBD2 (5 bases). V was clipped by 0 bases and J by 5 bases, with 10 bases between them. Germline V gene lookup returns CDR1 MNHEY and CDR2 SVGAGI. The CDR3 extends over 14 amino acids. CDR3 sequence reads: CASSYSTGMETQYF. DNA for the CDR3: TGTGCCAGCAGTTACTCGACCGGGATGGAGACCCAGTACTTC.

The chain links TRBV11-2 to TRBJ1-2; D remains unclear. The V gene's germline CDR1 is SGHAT and CDR2 FQNNGV. This CDR3 is built from 15 residues. V was shortened by 0 bases and J by 4 bases, with 12 bases between the two germline ends. CDR3 sequence reads: CASSLEPGSSYGYTF. The CDR3 nucleotides read TGTGCCAGCAGCTTAGAGCCGGGCAGTTCCTATGGCTACACCTTC.

This clonotype was seen a handful of times. The rearrangement uses TRBV20-1 and TRBJ1-5; D ambiguous. The germline V and J ends were trimmed by 5 bases and 0 bases, with 11 bases remaining between them. CDR1 is DFQATT and CDR2 is SNEGSKA in the germline V gene (reference sequence). The CDR3 has 14 residues. CDR3 sequence (DNA): TGCAGTGCTTCACTAGGGCATAGCAATCAGCCCCAGCATTTT. Residues: CSASLGHSNQPQHF.

The V gene is TRBV12-3 or TRBV12-4, the J gene TRBJ2-3; 9 positions agree with TRBD2. V lost 9 bases, J lost 6 bases, and 16 bases stayed unmatched. This CDR3 has 16 amino acids. The CDR3 sequence: CASPPRASGAGDTQYF. DNA of the CDR3: TGTGCCAGTCCTCCCCGGGCTAGCGGGGCGGGTGATACGCAGTATTTT.

This clonotype has only a few counts. V and J are TRBV7-2 and TRBJ1-1; the D is unclear. V lost 2 bases to trimming and J lost 3 bases, with 22 bases between them. Germline V CDR1 and CDR2: SGHTA, FQGNSA. The CDR3 extends over 18 amino acids. CDR3: CASSLPINYAQRDTEAFF. CDR3 DNA: TGTGCCAGCAGCTTACCAATAAACTACGCCCAAAGGGACACTGAAGCTTTCTTT.

The chain uses TRBV4-1 and TRBJ2-7; TRBD1 matches 8 bases. CDR1 is MGHRA, CDR2 YSYEKL, per germline. V lost 0 bases, J lost 3 bases, and 7 bases stayed unmatched. The CDR3 covers 16 residues. In DNA form, the CDR3 reads TGCGCCAGCAGCCAAGACCGACAGGGGAGTATCTACGAGCAGTACTTC. Its translation is CASSQDRQGSIYEQYF.

The chain is built from TRBV5-1 and TRBJ1-1; maybe TRBD1 (6 bases). The CDR3 has 14 amino acids. Germline loops: CDR1 SGHRS, CDR2 YFSETQ. V was shortened by 4 bases and J by 10 bases, with 20 bases between the two germline ends. CDR3 DNA sequence: TGCGCCAGCAGCAAGGGGGGCCACGGCATGAGAGCTTTCTTT. Translated, it gives CASSKGGHGMRAFF.

V usage is TRBV7-6 and J usage is TRBJ2-3, with a weak D call TRBD1 (7 bases). The V end lost 5 bases, the J end lost 6 bases, and 18 bases lay between the germline ends. This CDR3 region has 15 residues. Germline assignment: CDR1 SGHVS and CDR2 FNYEAQ. The CDR3 protein is CASSGSGGIRDTQYF. The CDR3 region has the DNA TGTGCCAGCAGCGGCTCAGGGGGGATTCGTGATACGCAGTATTTT.

The chain joins TRBV29-1 to TRBJ2-7; D remains ambiguous. Trimming pared 6 bases from V and 3 bases from J, leaving 9 bases between. The germline V gene encodes CDR1 SQVTM and CDR2 ANQGSEA. The CDR3 totals 11 residues. The CDR3: CSVTANYEQYF. CDR3 nucleotides: TGCAGCGTAACCGCAAACTACGAGCAGTACTTC.